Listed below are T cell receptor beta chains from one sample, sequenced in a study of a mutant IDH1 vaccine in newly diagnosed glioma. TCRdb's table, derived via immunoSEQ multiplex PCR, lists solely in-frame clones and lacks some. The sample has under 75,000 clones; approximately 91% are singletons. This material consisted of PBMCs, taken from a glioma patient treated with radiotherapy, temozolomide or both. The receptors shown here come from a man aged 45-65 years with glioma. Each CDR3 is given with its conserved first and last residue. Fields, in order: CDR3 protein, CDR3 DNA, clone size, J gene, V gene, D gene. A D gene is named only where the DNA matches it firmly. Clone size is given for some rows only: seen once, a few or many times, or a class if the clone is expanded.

CDR3aa: CASSTAPGVYGYTF; CDR3nt: TGTGCCAGCAGCACCGCCCCAGGGGTCTATGGCTACACCTTC; abundance: NA; j_gene: TRBJ1-2; v_gene: TRBV6-5; d_gene: NA
CDR3aa: CASRSSGTSSYEQYF; CDR3nt: TGTGCCAGCAGATCCTCTGGAACAAGCTCCTACGAGCAGTACTTC; abundance: once; j_gene: TRBJ2-7; v_gene: TRBV28; d_gene: NA
CDR3aa: CASSWGWANEQFF; CDR3nt: TGCGCCAGCAGCTGGGGTTGGGCCAATGAGCAGTTCTTC; abundance: few; j_gene: TRBJ2-1; v_gene: TRBV5-1; d_gene: NA
CDR3aa: CASSLGGTESYEQYF; CDR3nt: TGTGCCAGCAGCTTAGGGGGGACGGAAAGCTACGAGCAGTACTTC; abundance: once; j_gene: TRBJ2-7; v_gene: TRBV7-2; d_gene: NA
CDR3aa: CASSETGRELSKNIQYF; CDR3nt: TGTGCCAGCAGTGAAACGGGGCGGGAGTTGAGCAAAAACATTCAGTACTTC; abundance: NA; j_gene: TRBJ2-4; v_gene: TRBV6-1; d_gene: TRBD2
CDR3aa: CASSLVGREHNEQFF; CDR3nt: TGTGCCAGCAGCTTAGTCGGGCGGGAGCACAATGAGCAGTTCTTC; abundance: NA; j_gene: TRBJ2-1; v_gene: TRBV11-2; d_gene: TRBD2
CDR3aa: CASSPGRDEQFF; CDR3nt: TGTGCCAGCAGCCCCGGACGGGATGAGCAGTTCTTC; abundance: NA; j_gene: TRBJ2-1; v_gene: TRBV7-3; d_gene: NA
CDR3aa: CATSEGTGGGETQYF; CDR3nt: TGCGCCACCAGTGAAGGGACAGGGGGGGGAGAGACCCAGTACTTC; abundance: NA; j_gene: TRBJ2-5; v_gene: TRBV10-1; d_gene: TRBD1
CDR3aa: CASTRGGVNEQFF; CDR3nt: TGTGCCAGTACCCGCGGGGGGGTGAATGAGCAGTTCTTC; abundance: NA; j_gene: TRBJ2-1; v_gene: TRBV19; d_gene: TRBD2
CDR3aa: CASSRRTSGTDTQYF; CDR3nt: TGTGCCAGCAGCCGCAGGACTAGCGGCACAGATACGCAGTATTTT; abundance: NA; j_gene: TRBJ2-3; v_gene: TRBV14; d_gene: TRBD2
CDR3aa: CASSESSTAVQHF; CDR3nt: TGTGCCAGCAGTGAAAGTTCGACAGCCGTGCAGCATTTT; abundance: NA; j_gene: TRBJ1-5; v_gene: TRBV6-4; d_gene: NA
CDR3aa: CASSRVNQPQHF; CDR3nt: TGTGCCAGCAGCCGAGTCAATCAGCCCCAGCATTTT; abundance: NA; j_gene: TRBJ1-5; v_gene: TRBV28; d_gene: NA
CDR3aa: CSARENTEAFF; CDR3nt: TGCAGTGCTAGGGAGAACACTGAAGCTTTCTTT; abundance: NA; j_gene: TRBJ1-1; v_gene: TRBV20-1; d_gene: NA
CDR3aa: CASSYAGPNQPQHF; CDR3nt: TGTGCCAGCAGTTACGCCGGACCCAATCAGCCCCAGCATTTT; abundance: NA; j_gene: TRBJ1-5; v_gene: TRBV6-8; d_gene: NA
CDR3aa: CASRTGTGSNQPQHF; CDR3nt: TGTGCCAGTAGAACCGGGACAGGGAGCAATCAGCCCCAGCATTTT; abundance: NA; j_gene: TRBJ1-5; v_gene: TRBV19; d_gene: TRBD1
CDR3aa: CASSQDGQGSTEAFF; CDR3nt: TGCGCCAGCAGCCAAGATGGGCAGGGGAGCACTGAAGCTTTCTTT; abundance: NA; j_gene: TRBJ1-1; v_gene: TRBV4-3; d_gene: NA
CDR3aa: CASSFVGLTEAFF; CDR3nt: TGTGCCAGCAGTTTCGTGGGATTGACTGAAGCTTTCTTT; abundance: NA; j_gene: TRBJ1-1; v_gene: TRBV27; d_gene: NA
CDR3aa: CSVRGESSGNTIYF; CDR3nt: TGCAGCGTTCGGGGCGAGAGCTCTGGAAACACCATATATTTT; abundance: NA; j_gene: TRBJ1-3; v_gene: TRBV29-1; d_gene: NA
CDR3aa: CASSWDSKYSGYTF; CDR3nt: TGTGCCAGTAGTTGGGACAGCAAGTACTCTGGCTACACCTTC; abundance: NA; j_gene: TRBJ1-2; v_gene: TRBV19; d_gene: TRBD1
CDR3aa: CASSFSGYQPQHF; CDR3nt: TGTGCCAGCAGTTTTAGCGGATATCAGCCCCAGCATTTT; abundance: once; j_gene: TRBJ1-5; v_gene: TRBV27; d_gene: NA
CDR3aa: CASSIEYRDSNEQFF; CDR3nt: TGTGCCAGTAGTATAGAATACCGGGACTCCAATGAGCAGTTCTTC; abundance: NA; j_gene: TRBJ2-1; v_gene: TRBV19; d_gene: NA
CDR3aa: CASSYSKGGYVETQYF; CDR3nt: TGTGCCAGCAGTTACTCGAAGGGGGGGTACGTGGAGACCCAGTACTTC; abundance: NA; j_gene: TRBJ2-5; v_gene: TRBV6-6; d_gene: NA
CDR3aa: CASSLVSGGALDIQYF; CDR3nt: TGCGCCAGCAGCTTGGTTAGCGGGGGGGCCTTGGACATTCAGTACTTC; abundance: once; j_gene: TRBJ2-4; v_gene: TRBV5-1; d_gene: TRBD2
CDR3aa: CASSPSRQGPLHF; CDR3nt: TGTGCCAGCAGCCCCTCTAGACAGGGACCCCTCCACTTT; abundance: NA; j_gene: TRBJ1-6; v_gene: TRBV7-6; d_gene: TRBD1
CDR3aa: CASSGTSGGDEQFF; CDR3nt: TGTGCCAGCAGTGGGACTAGCGGGGGGGATGAGCAGTTCTTC; abundance: NA; j_gene: TRBJ2-1; v_gene: TRBV6-4; d_gene: TRBD2
CDR3aa: CASSLTGETSPLHF; CDR3nt: TGCGCCAGCAGCTTGACAGGGGAAACCTCACCCCTCCACTTT; abundance: NA; j_gene: TRBJ1-6; v_gene: TRBV5-1; d_gene: TRBD1
CDR3aa: CASSLEYTDYGYTF; CDR3nt: TGTGCCAGCAGCTTAGAGTACACAGACTATGGCTACACCTTC; abundance: NA; j_gene: TRBJ1-2; v_gene: TRBV7-2; d_gene: NA
CDR3aa: CASSGTGGGYTF; CDR3nt: TGTGCCAGCAGTGGGACAGGAGGAGGCTACACCTTC; abundance: NA; j_gene: TRBJ1-2; v_gene: TRBV28; d_gene: TRBD1
CDR3aa: CASILDRGATNTEAFF; CDR3nt: NA; abundance: NA; j_gene: TRBJ1-1; v_gene: TRBV2; d_gene: NA
CDR3aa: CASSDSMGGYTF; CDR3nt: TGTGCCAGCAGTGACTCTATGGGCGGCTACACCTTC; abundance: NA; j_gene: TRBJ1-2; v_gene: TRBV6-4; d_gene: NA
CDR3aa: CASSQPLGQGVAAFF; CDR3nt: TGTGCCAGCAGCCAACCCCTGGGGCAGGGGGTGGCAGCTTTCTTT; abundance: NA; j_gene: TRBJ1-1; v_gene: TRBV4-2; d_gene: TRBD1
CDR3aa: CASSPQTSSGNTIYF; CDR3nt: TGTGCCAGCTCACCACAGACGAGCTCTGGAAACACCATATATTTT; abundance: NA; j_gene: TRBJ1-3; v_gene: TRBV18; d_gene: NA
CDR3aa: CASSEWAGRVGYTF; CDR3nt: TGTGCCAGCAGTGAATGGGCAGGGAGAGTAGGCTACACCTTC; abundance: NA; j_gene: TRBJ1-2; v_gene: TRBV6-1; d_gene: NA
CDR3aa: CAWRGRGDPGTSGYEQYF; CDR3nt: TGTGCCTGGAGAGGGAGGGGGGACCCCGGGACTAGCGGTTACGAGCAGTACTTC; abundance: NA; j_gene: TRBJ2-7; v_gene: TRBV30; d_gene: TRBD2
CDR3aa: CASSPSIRTSGRHYNEQFF; CDR3nt: TGTGCCAGCAGCCCTTCAATCCGAACTAGCGGGAGGCACTACAATGAGCAGTTCTTC; abundance: once; j_gene: TRBJ2-1; v_gene: TRBV7-9; d_gene: TRBD2
CDR3aa: CASSLTSGTRSYEQYF; CDR3nt: TGCGCCAGCAGCCTGACTAGCGGGACCCGCTCCTACGAGCAGTACTTC; abundance: NA; j_gene: TRBJ2-7; v_gene: TRBV5-1; d_gene: TRBD2
CDR3aa: CASSQDEGQGMNTEAFF; CDR3nt: TGCGCCAGCAGCCAAGATGAGGGGCAGGGGATGAACACTGAAGCTTTCTTT; abundance: NA; j_gene: TRBJ1-1; v_gene: TRBV4-1; d_gene: NA
CDR3aa: CSVGTGTDTQYF; CDR3nt: TGCAGCGTGGGGACTGGCACAGATACGCAGTATTTT; abundance: NA; j_gene: TRBJ2-3; v_gene: TRBV29-1; d_gene: NA
CDR3aa: CASSSAPGPQETQYF; CDR3nt: TGTGCCAGCAGCTCCGCCCCGGGACCTCAAGAGACCCAGTACTTC; abundance: NA; j_gene: TRBJ2-5; v_gene: TRBV7-9; d_gene: NA
CDR3aa: CASSSSSGSDTQYF; CDR3nt: TGTGCCAGCAGCTCTTCTAGCGGCTCAGATACGCAGTATTTT; abundance: NA; j_gene: TRBJ2-3; v_gene: TRBV6-4; d_gene: TRBD2
CDR3aa: CASSLDSTDTQYF; CDR3nt: TGCGCCAGCAGCTTGGATAGCACAGATACGCAGTATTTT; abundance: NA; j_gene: TRBJ2-3; v_gene: TRBV5-1; d_gene: NA
CDR3aa: CAIRTGSQETQYF; CDR3nt: TGCGCCATCAGGACAGGGTCACAAGAGACCCAGTACTTC; abundance: NA; j_gene: TRBJ2-5; v_gene: TRBV4-1; d_gene: TRBD1
CDR3aa: CASSLGGRANTGELFF; CDR3nt: TGTGCCAGCAGCTTAGGGGGCCGGGCTAACACCGGGGAGCTGTTTTTT; abundance: NA; j_gene: TRBJ2-2; v_gene: TRBV11-2; d_gene: NA
CDR3aa: CASSVALGPYEQYF; CDR3nt: TGTGCCAGCAGCGTAGCGTTGGGGCCATACGAGCAGTACTTC; abundance: NA; j_gene: TRBJ2-7; v_gene: TRBV9; d_gene: NA
CDR3aa: CASSLGKRNQPQHF; CDR3nt: TGTGCCAGCAGTTTGGGGAAGAGGAATCAGCCCCAGCATTTT; abundance: once; j_gene: TRBJ1-5; v_gene: TRBV28; d_gene: NA
CDR3aa: CASSQQPGEGLDGYTF; CDR3nt: TGCGCCAGCAGCCAACAACCCGGGGAGGGGTTGGATGGCTACACCTTC; abundance: NA; j_gene: TRBJ1-2; v_gene: TRBV4-1; d_gene: NA